What follows are 2 T cell receptor beta chains derived from one specimen sequenced in a study of shared clonotypes between healthy human individuals. This table comes from immunoSEQ multiplex PCR, and its TCRdb copy is limited to in-frame clones, with some not included. The data show over 300,000 clones, with roughly 91% seen just once and 15% to 20% held by the top ten. What was sequenced was memory CD8+ T cells sorted from blood. Subset given: CD45RO+ cells pooled with CCR7-negative TemRA cells. These receptors came from a man younger than 35 in good health.

Note on this clone: Different DNA sequences within this sample yield the same CDR3. V is TRBV20-1 and J is TRBJ2-5; D remains unclear. Per the germline V gene, CDR1 is DFQATT and CDR2 is SNEGSKA (reference sequence). With 3 bases removed from V and 4 bases from J, the gap between germline ends came to 6 bases. The length of the CDR3 is 11 residues. The CDR3 region has the DNA TGCAGTGCTAGGGGTCGAGAGACCCAGTACTTC. As protein: CSARGRETQYF.

DNA of the CDR3: TGCGCCAGCAGCCCCTCGGGACTAGACGACGAGCAGTACTTC. This gives the protein CASSPSGLDDEQYF. The V gene is TRBV5-1, the J gene TRBJ2-7, with TRBD2 matching over 8 bases. This CDR3 is 14 amino acids long. The junction had 8 bases not matched to a gene; V was cut back by 4 bases and J by 5 bases. Germline CDR1 reads SGHRS; CDR2 reads YFSETQ.